The clone carrying this TCR beta chain was observed a handful of times. Its cognate antigen is unknown. A read error may produce the germline difference seen at one junction end. The sample belongs to a study of regulatory T cells in long-lasting Graves disease. Germline V gene sequence: CDR1 SGHRS, CDR2 YFSETQ. The CDR3 totals 15 residues. Libraries of TCR beta came from iRepertoire HTBI primers plus Arm-PCR of CDR3 regions. TCRdb re-called the multiplex PCR reads with MiXCR, one entry per CDR3 protein. The data show under 450,000 distinct CDR3 sequences, about 25% seen once. Time point indicated: persistent/refractory GD, antithyroid drugs over 5 years with positive TRAb. PBMCs were the source of the RNA used for TCR sequencing. Patients met American Thyroid Association criteria for Graves' disease. Study-wide results and limits: Favored usage of TRBV28, TRBJ1-2 and TRBJ2-5 was recorded in persistent disease. Persistent Graves' cases showed lower TCR diversity than newly diagnosed cases.

The TCR originated in a female donor with Graves disease. The V call is TRBV5-1, the J call TRBJ1-1; D is undetermined. Sequenced here: peripheral blood mononuclear cells (PBMCs), sampled when the disease was refractory, from a patient treated with antithyroid drugs. In DNA form, the CDR3 reads TGCGCCCGCAGCTTGGGTTCACCCTCGAACACTGAAGCTTTCTTT. Translating it yields CARSLGSPSNTEAFF. Complete variable domain (other parts from reference TRBV5-1 and TRBJ1-1): KAGVTQTPRYLIKTRGQQVTLSCSPISGHRSVSWYQQTPGQGLQFLFEYFSETQRNKGNFPGRFSGRQFSNSRSEMNVSTLELGDSALYLCARSLGSPSNTEAFFGQGTRLTVV.